A single sample is the source of the 17 T cell receptor beta chains below, sequenced in a study of blood T cells in healthy people across ages. A second PCR of 7 to 11 cycles used a sample-barcoded 5' primer and a J-beta primer mix. TCRdb ran MiXCR on the 5' RACE reads and lists one entry per CDR3 protein. The sample shows about 1.8 million distinct CDR3 sequences, about 49% of them seen only once. The specimen was blood. All receptors come from a woman aged 40 to 50 in good health.

The rearrangement uses TRBV6-5 and TRBJ2-3; 12 positions agree with TRBD1. In germline, CDR1 is MNHEY, CDR2 SVGAGI. CDR3 length: 15 residues. Trimming removed 2 bases from V and 6 bases from J; junction bases left unmatched: 3. CDR3 coding DNA: TGTGCCAGCAGTTACGGGACAGGGGGCTGGGATACGCAGTATTTT. Protein sequence: CASSYGTGGWDTQYF.

The V and J genes are TRBV6-5 and TRBJ2-3; D remains ambiguous. Trimming took off 2 bases at V and 7 bases at J, with 13 bases between the two ends. The CDR3 consists of 14 residues. In germline, CDR1 is MNHEY, CDR2 SVGAGI. The CDR3 reads CASSYATFSHTQYF. In DNA, the CDR3 is TGTGCCAGCAGTTACGCGACCTTTTCACATACGCAGTATTTT.

This clonotype was seen only a few times. This CDR3 is CASRPTPGTSGGEGSYNEQFF. In nucleotides, the CDR3 is TGTGCCAGCAGACCCACGCCCGGGACTAGCGGGGGGGAGGGCTCCTACAATGAGCAGTTCTTC. This chain joins TRBV12-3 or TRBV12-4 and TRBJ2-1; 16 positions match TRBD2. This CDR3 comprises 21 residues. Trimming cost V 6 bases and J 0 bases; bases outside gene matches: 14.

The sample holds a few counts of this clonotype. The chain uses TRBV7-2 and TRBJ2-7; 7 positions match TRBD1. The CDR3 runs to 12 residues. Unmatched junction bases numbered 3, after V lost 4 bases and J lost 6 bases. Germline CDR1 and CDR2: SGHTA and FQGNSA. The CDR3 sequence is CASSSGQFEQYF. In DNA form, the CDR3 reads TGTGCCAGCAGCTCGGGACAGTTCGAGCAGTACTTC.

About this clonotype: This may come from a read error, since a much larger clone is one base off. This chain joins TRBV12-3 or TRBV12-4 and TRBJ1-6; D unresolved. The CDR3 is 13 residues long. V was clipped by 4 bases and J by 8 bases, with 9 bases between them. CDR3 sequence: CASSYDVDSPLHF. CDR3 nucleotide sequence: TGTGCCAGCAGTTATGACGTCGATTCACCCCTCCACTTT.

This clonotype has only one observation. CDR3 in DNA: TGCAGTGCTGGCGGACAGCTAAGATACAATGAGCAGTACTTC. Protein product: CSAGGQLRYNEQYF. The genes are TRBV20-1 and TRBJ2-5; possibly TRBD1 for D (6 bases). CDR1 and CDR2 (germline): DFQATT, SNEGSKA (reference sequence). This CDR3 has 14 residues. The V end was cut by 5 bases, the J end by 11 bases, with 24 bases between.

The CDR3 protein is CASSGGNGIHYEQYF. CDR3 DNA: TGTGCCAGCAGCGGAGGGAACGGCATTCACTACGAGCAGTACTTC. The rearrangement joins TRBV5-4 to TRBJ2-7, with TRBD2 as a possible D gene (6 bases). Germline CDR1 and CDR2: SGHNT and YYREEE (reference sequence). The V and J ends lost 4 bases and 3 bases respectively, with 17 bases between them. The CDR3 is made up of 15 amino acids.

This clonotype was observed a single time. This rearrangement joins TRBV20-1 to TRBJ1-1, with D perhaps matching TRBD1 (6 bases). This CDR3 region has 14 residues. V shed 3 bases and J shed 5 bases, with 16 bases lying between them. Germline V gives CDR1 DFQATT, CDR2 SNEGSKA (reference sequence). In DNA, the CDR3 is TGCAGTGCTAGCCCAACAGGGAAAAGAACTGAAGCTTTCTTT. Translated: CSASPTGKRTEAFF.

Remarks on this clonotype: This may be a read error: a much more frequent sequence differs by one nucleotide. This sequence joins TRBV28 and TRBJ1-2, with 12 bases fitting TRBD1. Germline CDR1 reads MDHEN; CDR2 reads SYDVKM. This CDR3 has 14 amino acids. CDR3 loop: CASSTPGQGAGHTF. The DNA of the CDR3 is TGTGCCAGCTCAACGCCGGGACAGGGGGCTGGCCACACCTTC.

The V gene is TRBV6-5, the J gene TRBJ2-2; 7 positions agree with TRBD2. Trimming at V came to 2 bases and at J to 4 bases, leaving 7 bases not matched to a gene. The CDR3 runs to 16 residues. The V gene's germline CDR1 is MNHEY and CDR2 SVGAGI. The CDR3 nucleotides read TGTGCCAGCAGTTACGGGTTAGGGAGGGGCACCGGGGAGCTGTTTTTT. It yields the protein CASSYGLGRGTGELFF.

The V call is TRBV4-1, the J call TRBJ2-7; D is possibly TRBD2 (5 bases). CDR1 is MGHRA and CDR2 is YSYEKL in the germline V gene. The CDR3 is 17 amino acids. Trimming stripped 0 bases from V and 7 bases from J, with 22 bases between. CDR3 DNA: TGCGCCAGCAGCCAAGATCTTTTGGACTCCACCCTATCAGAGCAGTACTTC. This translates into CASSQDLLDSTLSEQYF.

The V gene is TRBV20-1, the J gene TRBJ2-5, with TRBD1 as a possible D gene (6 bases). V lost 5 bases and J lost 9, with 16 bases in between. The CDR3 consists of 12 residues. The germline CDR1 and CDR2 sequences are DFQATT and SNEGSKA (reference sequence). CDR3 bases: TGCAGTGCTCTAACAGGGACGGAGGCCCAGTACTTC. This encodes CSALTGTEAQYF.

The chain links TRBV29-1 to TRBJ2-1, with 9 bases lining up with TRBD1. V dropped 4 bases and J dropped 4; count of bases not matched to a gene: 5. The CDR3 spans 14 residues. Looked up from germline, CDR1 is SQVTM and CDR2 is ANQGSEA. The CDR3 DNA sequence: TGCAGCGTTGTTGGTGGACAGGGGTACAATGAGCAGTTCTTC. Its translation: CSVVGGQGYNEQFF.

In this sample, this clonotype turned up a few times. The chain couples TRBV4-3 to TRBJ1-2, with 11 bases that match TRBD1. The CDR3 runs to 15 residues. CDR1 is LGHNA and CDR2 is YSLEER in the germline V gene. Losses at the gene ends were 1 base for V and 4 bases for J; bases not matched to a gene: 2. For the CDR3, the DNA is TGCGCCAGCAGCCAAGCCGGGACAGGGGGCTATGGCTACACCTTC. Translated: CASSQAGTGGYGYTF.

A note on this clonotype: Its ends do not fully match the called genes, so a read error is possible. This chain connects TRBV12-3 or TRBV12-4 to TRBJ2-6; D is uncertain. The CDR3 is 16 residues long. CDR3 nucleotide sequence: TGTGCCAGCACCATCACCGTTACTGCTGGTGCCAACGTCCTGACTTTC. It codes for CASTITVTAGANVLTF.

The chain carries TRBV4-2 and TRBJ2-1, with D perhaps TRBD1 (6 bases). Germline V CDR1 and CDR2: LGHNA, YNFKEQ. Trimming stripped 0 bases from V and 5 bases from J, with 14 bases between. This CDR3 comprises 16 residues. This CDR3 is CASSQEPQGMDNEQFF. The CDR3 DNA sequence: TGTGCCAGCAGCCAAGAGCCCCAGGGGATGGACAATGAGCAGTTCTTC.

V and J are TRBV6-6 and TRBJ2-5; 7 bases are shared with TRBD1. Germline CDR1 reads MNHNY; CDR2 reads SVGAGI (reference sequence). The CDR3 sequence is 15 residues long. V lost 2 bases, J lost 11 bases, and 14 bases stayed unmatched. The CDR3 DNA reads as TGTGCCAGCAGTTACCAGGCAGGGGGTGGCAATGAGCAGTACTTC. Residues: CASSYQAGGGNEQYF.